Presented here are 20 T cell receptor beta chains from one specimen sequenced in a study of cytomegalovirus exposure and HLA in healthy donors. The PCR ran on 60 Vbeta and 13 Jbeta primers. The table came from immunoSEQ multiplex PCR; TCRdb's copy has only in-frame clones and leaves some out. The sample has 100,000 to 150,000 clones, about 81% seen once. Sequenced material: PBMCs. Receptor source: a woman aged 40-49 years in good health and CMV-seropositive.

This clone was picked up one time. The genes are TRBV18 and TRBJ2-5; D is possibly TRBD1 (6 bases). V was shortened by 2 bases and J by 4 bases, with 8 bases between the two germline ends. Germline-derived CDR1 and CDR2 are KGHSH and LQKENI. This CDR3 is built from 13 residues. The CDR3 DNA reads as TGTGCCAGCTCACCAGACAGGACAGAGACCCAGTACTTC. This sequence encodes CASSPDRTETQYF.

The chain joins TRBV7-2 to TRBJ1-2, with a tentative D call TRBD1 (6 bases). There are 14 residues in the CDR3. Germline V gives CDR1 SGHTA, CDR2 FQGNSA. The V and J ends lost 5 bases and 4 bases respectively, with 14 bases between them. The CDR3 nucleotides are TGTGCCAGCAGCCCCTACAGGGACGTCTATGGCTACACCTTC. Translating it yields CASSPYRDVYGYTF.

The chain is built from TRBV11-2 and TRBJ1-2; TRBD1 matches 9 bases. The CDR3 is 14 residues long. Looked up from germline, CDR1 is SGHAT and CDR2 is FQNNGV. Trimming at V came to 6 bases and at J to 7 bases, leaving 9 bases not matched to a gene. The CDR3 sequence: CASSMVRDRVGYTF. The CDR3 DNA reads as TGTGCCAGCAGTATGGTCCGGGACAGGGTTGGCTACACCTTC.

This clone has only one observation. The chain employs TRBV19 and TRBJ2-1, with TRBD1 as a possible D gene (6 bases). The CDR3 runs to 16 residues. V was cut by 5 bases and J by 1 base, with 15 bases left in between. Per germline, CDR1 LNHDA and CDR2 SQIVND (reference sequence). CDR3 sequence reads: CASSASRGKSYNEQFF. As DNA, the CDR3 is TGTGCCAGTAGTGCCTCCAGGGGAAAGTCCTACAATGAGCAGTTCTTC.

This rearrangement joins TRBV5-1 to TRBJ2-5, with a tentative D call TRBD1 (6 bases). The CDR3 extends over 15 amino acids. Between the trimmed V and J ends, which lost 0 bases and 0 bases, there was a span of 9 bases. Germline V gene sequence: CDR1 SGHRS, CDR2 YFSETQ. As DNA, the CDR3 is TGCGCCAGCAGCTTGGAGGGGGTATACCAAGAGACCCAGTACTTC. Its protein is CASSLEGVYQETQYF.

The chain couples TRBV27 to TRBJ1-6; tentatively, D is TRBD1 (6 bases). The CDR3 runs 14 residues. Between the trimmed V and J ends, which lost 7 bases and 4 bases, there was a span of 11 bases. Looked up from germline, CDR1 is MNHEY and CDR2 is SMNVEV (reference sequence). The CDR3 DNA follows: TGTGCCAGCAAGGCGGACAGTTATAATTCACCCCTCCACTTT. This gives the protein CASKADSYNSPLHF.

This clone was picked up one time. This rearrangement joins TRBV6-6 to TRBJ1-1; 10 bases match TRBD1. Trimming cost V 3 bases and J 0 bases; bases outside gene matches: 1. CDR1 MNHNY and CDR2 SVGAGI come from the germline V gene (reference sequence). The CDR3 consists of 15 residues. CDR3 sequence: CASSYGTGVNTEAFF. CDR3 DNA sequence: TGTGCCAGCAGTTATGGGACAGGGGTGAACACTGAAGCTTTCTTT.

The J gene is TRBJ2-7, the V gene TRBV19; D possibly corresponds to TRBD2 (5 bases). V was cut by 5 bases and J by 2 bases, with 13 bases left in between. The germline V gene has CDR1 LNHDA and CDR2 SQIVND (reference sequence). The CDR3 contains 14 residues. The CDR3 nucleotides are TGTGCCAGTAGTTTGGCCGGAGGACCCTACGAGCAGTACTTC. Translating it yields CASSLAGGPYEQYF. Full variable domain (rest looked up from reference TRBV19 and TRBJ2-7): DGGITQSPKYLFRKEGQNVTLSCEQNLNHDAMYWYRQDPGQGLRLIYYSQIVNDFQKGDIAEGYSVSREKKESFPLTVTSAQKNPTAFYLCASSLAGGPYEQYFGPGTRLTVT.

This rearrangement joins TRBV7-3 to TRBJ2-3; D perhaps matches TRBD2 (7 bases). Germline V gene lookup returns CDR1 SGHTA and CDR2 FQGTGA. This CDR3 is built from 14 residues. With 5 bases removed from V and 3 bases from J, the gap between germline ends came to 12 bases. CDR3 in DNA: TGTGCCAGCAGCCTAGGGAGGGGGACAGATACGCAGTATTTT. This sequence encodes CASSLGRGTDTQYF.

The chain links TRBV29-1 to TRBJ2-7, with 7 positions matching TRBD1. Trimming cost V 6 bases and J 5 bases; bases outside gene matches: 10. This CDR3 region has 13 residues. The germline V gene has CDR1 SQVTM and CDR2 ANQGSEA. CDR3 sequence reads: CSVRTGSTNEQYF. Written as DNA, the CDR3 is TGCAGCGTCAGGACAGGATCGACCAACGAGCAGTACTTC.

This clone is a singleton in its sample. The chain uses TRBV28 and TRBJ1-3; 7 positions match TRBD1. Germline assignment: CDR1 MDHEN and CDR2 SYDVKM. Unmatched junction bases numbered 3, after V lost 4 bases and J lost 0 bases. The CDR3 spans 15 residues. The CDR3 protein is CASSSGTDSGNTIYF. The CDR3 nucleotides read TGTGCCAGCAGTTCCGGGACAGACTCTGGAAACACCATATATTTT.

A word on this clone: Sequence at one end of the junction differs from germline and may be a read error. The chain recombines TRBV5-1 with TRBJ1-6; D is perhaps TRBD1 (6 bases). Germline V lookup: CDR1 SGHRS, CDR2 YFSETQ. The CDR3 consists of 17 residues. CDR3 in DNA: TGCGCCAGCAGCATAACTCTGACAGGTTTAACGAATTCACCCCCCCACTTT. It is translated as CASSITLTGLTNSPPHF.

The rearrangement joins TRBV6-5 to TRBJ2-2; 9 nucleotides match TRBD1. The CDR3 length is 15 residues. V gave up 4 bases and J gave up 3 bases; unmatched junction bases: 3. Germline CDR1 and CDR2: MNHEY and SVGAGI. The CDR3 reads CASSSTGGYTGELFF. CDR3 bases: TGTGCCAGCAGTTCGACAGGGGGTTACACCGGGGAGCTGTTTTTT.

This clone was observed once. The chain joins TRBV27 to TRBJ1-2, with a possible D match to TRBD1 (6 bases). The CDR3 covers 15 residues. V dropped 4 bases and J dropped 3 bases, with 15 bases sitting between them. Germline CDR1 MNHEY, CDR2 SMNVEV (reference sequence). CDR3 protein: CASSSLRGGDYGYTF. Here the CDR3 DNA reads TGTGCCAGCAGTTCTCTCCGAGGGGGGGACTATGGCTACACCTTC.

Here the CDR3 reads CASSFPGAGGRGTGELFF. CDR3 bases: TGTGCCAGCAGTTTCCCCGGGGCAGGGGGCCGAGGCACCGGGGAGCTGTTTTTT. The rearrangement links TRBV27 to TRBJ2-2, with TRBD1 matching over 8 bases. The germline CDR1 and CDR2 sequences are MNHEY and SMNVEV (reference sequence). This CDR3 is built from 18 residues. The junction had 13 bases not matched to a gene; V was cut back by 3 bases and J by 4 bases.

The rearrangement uses TRBV7-9 and TRBJ2-5; 9 bases align to TRBD1. Germline V gene lookup returns CDR1 SEHNR and CDR2 FQNEAQ (reference sequence). V was clipped by 4 bases and J by 11 bases; unmatched bases: 8. The CDR3 length is 13 residues. The CDR3 nucleotides read TGTGCCAGCAGCTCACAGGGGGCGGATGAGCAGTACTTC. This sequence encodes CASSSQGADEQYF.

Only a few counts were recorded for this clone. V is TRBV6-5 and J is TRBJ1-1; D possibly corresponds to TRBD1 (6 bases). The CDR3 consists of 14 residues. Germline loops: CDR1 MNHEY, CDR2 SVGAGI. V lost 2 bases and J lost 7, with 14 bases in between. The CDR3 sequence: CASSYATGPCEAFF. CDR3 sequence (DNA): TGTGCCAGCAGTTACGCGACAGGCCCTTGTGAAGCTTTCTTT.

The V gene is TRBV9, the J gene TRBJ1-4, with unresolved D. The CDR3 consists of 16 residues. Germline CDR1 is SGDLS and CDR2 is YYNGEE. Trimming took off 0 bases at V and 5 bases at J, with 14 bases between the two ends. CDR3 in DNA: TGTGCCAGCAGCGTAGGGGCGCCGGGAAGGAATGAAAAACTGTTTTTT. This sequence encodes CASSVGAPGRNEKLFF. Drawing the rest from reference TRBV9 and TRBJ1-4, the complete variable domain is DSGVTQTPKHLITATGQRVTLRCSPRSGDLSVYWYQQSLDQGLQFLIQYYNGEERAKGNILERFSAQQFPDLHSELNLSSLELGDSALYFCASSVGAPGRNEKLFFGSGTQLSVL.

The J gene is TRBJ1-6, the V gene TRBV6-6; tentatively, D is TRBD1 (6 bases). Trimming cost V 5 bases and J 7 bases, with 15 bases left between them. From germline, CDR1 is MNHNY and CDR2 SVGAGI (reference sequence). The CDR3 contains 15 residues. CDR3: CASSPRGDDNSPLHF. In DNA form, the CDR3 reads TGTGCCAGCAGTCCCAGGGGAGACGACAATTCACCCCTCCACTTT.

This clone has a handful of counts. The CDR3 DNA is TGTGCCAGCAGCCCCGGGGTGAGAGAGACCCAGTACTTC. Amino acid sequence: CASSPGVRETQYF. The chain employs TRBV4-2 and TRBJ2-5; TRBD2 might be the D (5 bases). Germline assignment: CDR1 LGHNA and CDR2 YNFKEQ. The CDR3 has 13 amino acids. Trimming removed 4 bases at V and 4 bases at J, with 10 bases between.